This TCR beta chain was found in a study of Ad26.COV2.S vaccination and SARS-CoV-2 variants. The assay was immunoSEQ multiplex PCR, and TCRdb's table has in-frame clones only and misses some. The table lists some 480,000 clones, roughly 89% of them singletons, with 10% to 15% in the top ten. Sample treatment: some 20 received Ad26.COV2.S at low or high dose, single or two shots; roughly five received placebo; per-sample allocation not given. Samples were taken on day 63 after the first vaccine or placebo injection. The receptor was isolated from a person aged 18-65 years who received the Ad26.COV2.S COVID-19 vaccine or a placebo. Sequencing was performed on peripheral blood, taken in a trial of Ad26.COV2.S vaccine versus placebo.

The CDR3 DNA reads as TGTGCCAGCAGATTCAATCCTTATGAGCAGTTCTTC. Its protein is CASRFNPYEQFF. The V and J genes are TRBV5-5 and TRBJ2-1; D gene ambiguous. The CDR3 runs to 12 residues. Between the trimmed V and J ends, which lost 5 bases and 8 bases, there was a span of 11 bases. Germline CDR1 is SGHKS and CDR2 is YYEKEE (reference sequence).